The entry below gives a single T cell receptor (beta chain) sequence along with its context. CDR1 and CDR2 (germline): MNHEY, SMNVEV (reference sequence). Trimming cost V 6 bases and J 7 bases; bases outside gene matches: 10. The CDR3 covers 14 residues. This entry is derived from a study of metastatic and nonmetastatic thyroid tumors. With MiXCR, TCRdb reprocessed the PCR reads. The data contain thousands of clones, 20% to 30% of them singletons. No patient received treatment before thyroid surgery. The chain recombines TRBV27 with TRBJ1-2; 8 bases agree with TRBD1. The sample comprised adjacent normal tissue. The TCR comes from a female donor with papillary thyroid cancer or a benign thyroid nodule (not recorded which). Some clones in this sample may be carry-over from other donors' samples. The CDR3 coding sequence is TGTGCCAGCAGCCCTCAGGACAGGGTGAGTGGCTACACCTTC. It codes for CASSPQDRVSGYTF.